This T cell receptor (beta chain) derives from a study of lymphopenia after photon versus proton radiotherapy. Study-wide points: Post-nadir diversity loss with photons came from oligoclonal expansion, particularly CD8+ Temra cells.

Germline values: CDR1 SGHTA, CDR2 FQGTGA. V was shortened by 5 bases and J by 6 bases, with 14 bases between the two germline ends. The CDR3 spans 13 residues. Clones were read by immunoSEQ multiplex PCR, and TCRdb kept only the in-frame ones, dropping some. Of about 42,000 clones listed, approximately 83% are singletons. On this clone itself: Its antigen is not identified.

The clonotype comes from a woman in her 70s with pancreatic cancer. The chain has TRBV7-3 and TRBJ2-7; D perhaps matches TRBD1 (6 bases). The specimen was peripheral blood, collected from a patient treated with proton-based radiotherapy. CDR3 loop: CASSPVQGGEQYF. In DNA, the CDR3 is TGTGCCAGCAGCCCCGTTCAAGGGGGCGAGCAGTACTTC.